These 32 T cell receptor beta chains were all obtained from the same sample, sequenced in a study of CXCR3-negative and CXCR3-positive naive CD8 T cells (dated by TCRdb to between 2018 and 2021). The data were produced on a NextSeq 550. The Human TCR Profiling Kit (MiLaboratory) was used to prepare UMI-labeled 5' RACE TRB cDNA libraries. The reads, reprocessed by TCRdb, yield one row per CDR3 protein sequence and no DNA. The sample table records approximately 6,800 distinct CDR3 sequences. The ten largest account for around 1.2% of the sample. The source material was naive CXCR3- CD8+ T cells from blood. The label giving this sample's cell subset or site can be read as: CD45RO-CCR7+CD27+CD95- naive CD8+ T cells lacking CXCR3 (TNR3-). The receptors shown here come from a human donor in good health. Some clones in this sample may be carry-over from other donors' samples.

This clonotype ranks as medium-sized in terms of frequency. V usage is TRBV3-1 and J usage is TRBJ2-3; TCRdb picks TRBD2, but there is no DNA to check that call. Germline V gene lookup returns CDR1 LGHDT and CDR2 YNNKEL (reference sequence). This CDR3 is built from 15 residues. The CDR3: CASSQETSGTDTQYF.

The CDR3 protein is CASTPITGYGEQYF. The chain recombines TRBV7-7 with TRBJ2-7; without DNA, the TCRdb call of TRBD1 cannot be checked. The length of the CDR3 is 14 residues. CDR1 is SSHAT and CDR2 is FNYEAQ in the germline V gene (reference sequence).

This clonotype is identified as medium-sized from frequency. J is TRBJ1-4 and V is TRBV7-9. CDR3 length equals 14 residues. CDR1 and CDR2 from the germline V gene are SEHNR and FQNEAQ (reference sequence). The CDR3 here is CASSQQPSNEKLFF. Variable domain in full (rest from reference TRBV7-9 and TRBJ1-4): DTGVSQNPRHKITKRGQNVTFRCDPISEHNRLYWYRQTLGQGPEFLTYFQNEAQLEKSRLLSDRFSAERPKGSFSTLEIQRTEQGDSAMYLCASSQQPSNEKLFFGSGTQLSVL.

J is TRBJ2-4 and V is TRBV14; TCRdb lists TRBD1, though no DNA is available to test this call. This CDR3 has 15 residues. Per the germline V gene, CDR1 is SGHDN and CDR2 is FVKESK. CDR3: CASSPLGGTKNIQYF.

The chain joins TRBV4-1 to TRBJ1-1. The germline CDR1 and CDR2 sequences are MGHRA and YSYEKL. CDR3 size: 15 residues. The CDR3 loop reads CASSQGASGSAEAFF.

The genes are TRBV7-8 and TRBJ2-5; TCRdb indicates TRBD2, and absent DNA this call remains unverified. The germline CDR1 and CDR2 sequences are SGHVS and FQNEAQ. This CDR3 is 15 amino acids long. The CDR3 region is CASREGGLYQETQYF. The variable domain in full, completed from reference TRBV7-8 and TRBJ2-5, reads GAGVSQSPRYKVAKRGQDVALRCDPISGHVSLFWYQQALGQGPEFLTYFQNEAQLDKSGLPSDRFFAERPEGSVSTLKIQRTQQEDSAVYLCASREGGLYQETQYFGPGTRLLVL.

The chain is built from TRBV19 and TRBJ1-6. The CDR3 sequence is 15 residues long. Per the germline V gene, CDR1 is LNHDA and CDR2 is SQIVND (reference sequence). CDR3 sequence: CASSMAGLYNSPLHF.

The chain is built from TRBV28 and TRBJ1-2. The CDR3 length is 15 residues. The germline CDR1 and CDR2 sequences are MDHEN and SYDVKM. CDR3 loop: CGSTRQNTNFHGYTF.

The gene calls are TRBV25-1 and TRBJ2-7; TCRdb calls TRBD2, which cannot be checked without DNA. The CDR3 runs 16 residues. Looked up from germline, CDR1 is MGHDK and CDR2 is SYGVNS. The CDR3: CASSVRTSGTTYEQYF.

The rearrangement links TRBV9 to TRBJ2-2; TCRdb picks TRBD1, but there is no DNA to check that call. The germline gives CDR1 SGDLS, CDR2 YYNGEE. The CDR3 is made up of 14 amino acids. This CDR3 is CASSVGGATGELFF. Drawing the rest from reference TRBV9 and TRBJ2-2, the complete variable domain is DSGVTQTPKHLITATGQRVTLRCSPRSGDLSVYWYQQSLDQGLQFLIQYYNGEERAKGNILERFSAQQFPDLHSELNLSSLELGDSALYFCASSVGGATGELFFGEGSRLTVL.

Measured by frequency, this clonotype is medium-sized. The chain carries TRBV20-1 and TRBJ2-1; checking the TCRdb D call of TRBD1 is not possible without DNA. The CDR3 is made up of 16 amino acids. Per germline, CDR1 DFQATT and CDR2 SNEGSKA (reference sequence). CDR3: CSAPNPGQGVGNEQFF.

This clonotype counts as medium-sized by frequency. The chain uses TRBV5-1 and TRBJ2-2; absent DNA, TCRdb's TRBD2 call cannot be checked. CDR3 length equals 17 residues. Germline assignment: CDR1 SGHRS and CDR2 YFSETQ. CDR3 sequence: CASSPPVAGTNTGELFF.

Judged by frequency, this clonotype is medium-sized. This sequence joins TRBV7-8 and TRBJ2-3; TCRdb's D gene call, TRBD2, goes unchecked for lack of DNA. This CDR3 has 14 amino acids. CDR1 is SGHVS and CDR2 is FQNEAQ in the germline V gene. Here the CDR3 reads CASSLLGSADTQYF.

The chain uses TRBV7-6 and TRBJ2-5; as DNA is missing, the TRBD1 call by TCRdb cannot be tested. Germline V gene lookup returns CDR1 SGHVS and CDR2 FNYEAQ. This CDR3 is built from 14 residues. Here the CDR3 reads CASSLGGQQETQYF.

The genes are TRBV6-5 and TRBJ2-2; lacking DNA, the TRBD2 call made by TCRdb goes unchecked. Per the germline V gene, CDR1 is MNHEY and CDR2 is SVGAGI. The CDR3 is 14 residues long. The CDR3 loop reads CASTSSLSTGELFF.

By frequency, this clonotype registers medium-sized. The rearrangement links TRBV20-1 to TRBJ1-1. The CDR3 consists of 14 residues. CDR1 and CDR2 from the germline V gene are DFQATT and SNEGSKA (reference sequence). CDR3 in amino acids: CSARDTPGNTEAFF.

By frequency, this clonotype is medium-sized. The chain has TRBV21-1 and TRBJ1-1. TRBV21-1 is tagged as a pseudogene. There are 13 residues in the CDR3. CDR3 residues: CASSSGLNTEAFF.

V and J are TRBV7-9 and TRBJ2-3; absent DNA, TCRdb's TRBD1 call cannot be checked. In germline, CDR1 is SEHNR, CDR2 FQNEAQ (reference sequence). CDR3 length: 15 residues. The CDR3 region is CASSLETWATDTQYF.

In terms of frequency, this clonotype is medium-sized. This chain uses TRBV29-1 with TRBJ2-4. The V gene's germline CDR1 is SQVTM and CDR2 ANQGSEA. This CDR3 region has 12 residues. The CDR3 is CSVEADSDIQYF.

This clonotype ranks as medium-sized in terms of frequency. The chain employs TRBV7-2 and TRBJ2-3; as DNA is missing, the TRBD2 call by TCRdb cannot be tested. Per germline, CDR1 SGHTA and CDR2 FQGNSA. The CDR3 covers 14 residues. The CDR3 protein is CASSLGPSPDTQYF.

This clonotype registers medium-sized by frequency. The V call is TRBV7-9, the J call TRBJ2-2; no DNA is available, so the TRBD2 call from TCRdb remains unchecked. Germline loops: CDR1 SEHNR, CDR2 FQNEAQ (reference sequence). CDR3 length: 15 residues. The CDR3 here is CASITPGGDAGELFF.

In terms of frequency, this clonotype is medium-sized. The V and J genes are TRBV20-1 and TRBJ2-3; TCRdb's D call, TRBD1, is unchecked because there is no DNA. The CDR3 has 13 amino acids. CDR1 and CDR2 (germline): DFQATT, SNEGSKA (reference sequence). The CDR3 loop reads CSATTPSTDTQYF.

This clonotype ranks as medium-sized (0.01 to 0.1%) in terms of frequency. The V call is TRBV28, the J call TRBJ2-2; TCRdb proposes TRBD1, but this gene call is untestable without DNA. Per the germline V gene, CDR1 is MDHEN and CDR2 is SYDVKM. The CDR3 covers 12 residues. CDR3 amino acids: CASRQSTGELFF.

The chain links TRBV29-1 to TRBJ1-3. The length of the CDR3 is 12 residues. Germline CDR1 SQVTM, CDR2 ANQGSEA. The CDR3 here is CSVGTQGNTIYF.

This clonotype counts as medium-sized (0.01 to 0.1%) by frequency. The chain recombines TRBV20-1 with TRBJ2-1. The CDR3 is 14 residues long. From germline, CDR1 is DFQATT and CDR2 SNEGSKA (reference sequence). CDR3 residues: CSARYRSSYNEQFF.

This clonotype counts as medium-sized by frequency. The chain combines TRBV5-6 with TRBJ2-3; TCRdb designates TRBD1, a call that cannot be tested without DNA. Germline-derived CDR1 and CDR2 are SGHDT and YYEEEE. The CDR3 contains 17 residues. The CDR3 loop is CASSLTGPGGGTDTQYF. The full variable domain, completed using reference TRBV5-6 and TRBJ2-3, is DAGVTQSPTHLIKTRGQQVTLRCSPKSGHDTVSWYQQALGQGPQFIFQYYEEEERQRGNFPDRFSGHQFPNYSSELNVNALLLGDSALYLCASSLTGPGGGTDTQYFGPGTRLTVL.

The chain is built from TRBV29-1 and TRBJ2-1; the D gene TCRdb calls, TRBD2, cannot be checked with no DNA. The CDR3 extends over 14 amino acids. Germline lookup yields CDR1 SQVTM and CDR2 ANQGSEA. The CDR3 spells CSVATSGRYNEQFF.

In terms of frequency, this clonotype is medium-sized. This sequence joins TRBV28 and TRBJ2-7; there is no DNA to check the TCRdb D call of TRBD1. Looked up from germline, CDR1 is MDHEN and CDR2 is SYDVKM. The CDR3 consists of 15 residues. CDR3 sequence: CASSAPRDSPYEQYF.

This chain links TRBV7-9 with TRBJ2-1; the TCRdb call, TRBD2, lacks DNA for checking. This CDR3 region has 18 residues. Germline V CDR1 and CDR2: SEHNR, FQNEAQ (reference sequence). CDR3 loop: CASSPRLAGEANYNEQFF.

The chain recombines TRBV3-1 with TRBJ1-5. Germline assignment: CDR1 LGHDT and CDR2 YNNKEL (reference sequence). This CDR3 region has 15 residues. The CDR3 reads CASSQDSDRDQPQHF.

The gene calls are TRBV29-1 and TRBJ2-1; checking the TCRdb D call of TRBD2 is not possible without DNA. The CDR3 is made up of 15 amino acids. CDR1 is SQVTM, CDR2 ANQGSEA, per germline. The CDR3 here is CSVEARRDHHNEQFF.

The chain carries TRBV3-1 and TRBJ2-7; TCRdb designates TRBD2, a call that cannot be tested without DNA. The CDR3 runs 16 residues. Germline V gene lookup returns CDR1 LGHDT and CDR2 YNNKEL (reference sequence). CDR3 residues: CASSQDMRESSYEQYF.